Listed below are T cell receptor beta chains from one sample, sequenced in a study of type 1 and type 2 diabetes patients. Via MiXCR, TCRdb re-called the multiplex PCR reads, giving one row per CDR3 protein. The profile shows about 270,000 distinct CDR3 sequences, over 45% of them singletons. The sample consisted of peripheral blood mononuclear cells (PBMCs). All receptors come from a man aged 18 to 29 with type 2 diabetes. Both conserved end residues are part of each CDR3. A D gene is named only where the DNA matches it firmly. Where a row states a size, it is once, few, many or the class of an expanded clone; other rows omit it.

cdr3_aa: CSVGEGGNQPQHF; cdr3_nt: TGCAGCGTTGGAGAAGGAGGCAATCAGCCCCAGCATTTT; clone_size: -; cdr3_length: 13; d_call: -; v_call: TRBV29-1; j_call: TRBJ1-5
cdr3_aa: CSVSQGLGEQYF; cdr3_nt: TGCAGCGTTTCTCAGGGCCTGGGCGAGCAGTACTTC; clone_size: -; cdr3_length: 12; d_call: -; v_call: TRBV29-1; j_call: TRBJ2-7
cdr3_aa: CASEATGAGYGYTF; cdr3_nt: TGTGCCAGCGAAGCAACAGGTGCCGGCTATGGCTACACCTTC; clone_size: -; cdr3_length: 14; d_call: -; v_call: TRBV25-1; j_call: TRBJ1-2
cdr3_aa: CASSIVGDTYEQYF; cdr3_nt: TGTGCCAGTAGTATAGTAGGAGATACCTACGAGCAGTACTTC; clone_size: -; cdr3_length: 14; d_call: -; v_call: TRBV19; j_call: TRBJ2-7
cdr3_aa: CSGDRAYNEQFF; cdr3_nt: TGCAGCGGGGACAGGGCCTACAATGAGCAGTTCTTC; clone_size: -; cdr3_length: 12; d_call: TRBD1; v_call: TRBV29-1; j_call: TRBJ2-1
cdr3_aa: CATSHRDATYEQYF; cdr3_nt: TGTGCCACCAGCCACCGGGACGCCACCTACGAGCAGTACTTC; clone_size: many; cdr3_length: 14; d_call: -; v_call: TRBV15; j_call: TRBJ2-7
cdr3_aa: CASSRWTGSGETQYF; cdr3_nt: TGTGCCAGCAGCAGATGGACAGGGTCGGGAGAGACCCAGTACTTC; clone_size: -; cdr3_length: 15; d_call: TRBD1; v_call: TRBV7-6; j_call: TRBJ2-5
cdr3_aa: CASTFQGGTTEAFF; cdr3_nt: TGTGCCAGTACCTTTCAAGGGGGCACCACTGAAGCTTTCTTT; clone_size: -; cdr3_length: 14; d_call: TRBD1; v_call: TRBV19; j_call: TRBJ1-1
cdr3_aa: CATSQGGSGEQYF; cdr3_nt: TGTGCCACGAGCCAGGGAGGGAGTGGAGAGCAGTACTTC; clone_size: -; cdr3_length: 13; d_call: TRBD2; v_call: TRBV7-3; j_call: TRBJ2-7
cdr3_aa: CASSERSGSGSPLHF; cdr3_nt: TGTGCCAGCAGTGAAAGGTCGGGGAGCGGTTCACCCCTCCACTTT; clone_size: -; cdr3_length: 15; d_call: -; v_call: TRBV2; j_call: TRBJ1-6
cdr3_aa: CASSVTGGMNTEAFF; cdr3_nt: TGTGCCAGCAGCGTCACAGGGGGGATGAACACTGAAGCTTTCTTT; clone_size: -; cdr3_length: 15; d_call: TRBD1; v_call: TRBV9; j_call: TRBJ1-1
cdr3_aa: CASSHVTGSGQEKAQYF; cdr3_nt: TGTGCCAGCAGCCACGTAACAGGGTCGGGGCAAGAGAAGGCCCAGTACTTC; clone_size: many; cdr3_length: 17; d_call: -; v_call: TRBV14; j_call: TRBJ2-5
cdr3_aa: CASSWTGDGEQYF; cdr3_nt: TGTGCCAGCAGTTGGACAGGGGACGGCGAGCAGTACTTC; clone_size: -; cdr3_length: 13; d_call: TRBD1; v_call: TRBV6-1; j_call: TRBJ2-7
cdr3_aa: CASSLGQKNEQYF; cdr3_nt: TGTGCCAGCAGCTTAGGCCAGAAGAACGAGCAGTACTTC; clone_size: many; cdr3_length: 13; d_call: -; v_call: TRBV7-8; j_call: TRBJ2-7
cdr3_aa: CASTAGAGGELFF; cdr3_nt: TGTGCCAGCACAGCGGGAGCCGGCGGGGAGCTGTTTTTT; clone_size: -; cdr3_length: 13; d_call: TRBD2; v_call: TRBV16; j_call: TRBJ2-2
cdr3_aa: CASSLERGLDSPLHF; cdr3_nt: TGTGCCAGCAGCCTGGAGAGGGGGCTAGACTCACCCCTCCACTTT; clone_size: -; cdr3_length: 15; d_call: TRBD1; v_call: TRBV7-3; j_call: TRBJ1-6
cdr3_aa: CASSLSGQGNQPQHF; cdr3_nt: TGTGCCAGCAGCTTGAGTGGACAGGGCAATCAGCCCCAGCATTTT; clone_size: -; cdr3_length: 15; d_call: TRBD1; v_call: TRBV5-5; j_call: TRBJ1-5
cdr3_aa: CASSYVTGRGTSGEQYF; cdr3_nt: TGTGCCAGCAGTTATGTAACAGGGAGGGGGACTTCGGGCGAGCAGTACTTC; clone_size: -; cdr3_length: 17; d_call: -; v_call: TRBV28; j_call: TRBJ2-7
cdr3_aa: CASAQRGGGDTQYF; cdr3_nt: TGTGCCAGCGCCCAGCGGGGGGGCGGGGATACGCAGTATTTT; clone_size: -; cdr3_length: 14; d_call: TRBD2; v_call: TRBV6-5; j_call: TRBJ2-3
cdr3_aa: CASSLVPYYGYTF; cdr3_nt: TGTGCCAGCAGTTTAGTCCCCTACTATGGCTACACCTTC; clone_size: few; cdr3_length: 13; d_call: -; v_call: TRBV28; j_call: TRBJ1-2
cdr3_aa: CASNQGGTVNTEAFF; cdr3_nt: TGTGCCAGCAACCAGGGGGGGACAGTGAACACTGAAGCTTTCTTT; clone_size: -; cdr3_length: 15; d_call: TRBD1; v_call: TRBV6-5; j_call: TRBJ1-1
cdr3_aa: CASSVSGQETQYF; cdr3_nt: TGCGCCAGTAGTGTAAGCGGACAAGAGACCCAGTACTTC; clone_size: -; cdr3_length: 13; d_call: -; v_call: TRBV10-1; j_call: TRBJ2-5
cdr3_aa: CASSEWDRAHEQYF; cdr3_nt: TGTGCCAGCAGTGAATGGGACAGGGCCCACGAGCAGTACTTC; clone_size: many; cdr3_length: 14; d_call: TRBD1; v_call: TRBV2; j_call: TRBJ2-7
cdr3_aa: CASSRDRVYNEQFF; cdr3_nt: TGTGCCAGCAGTCGGGACAGGGTCTACAATGAGCAGTTCTTC; clone_size: few; cdr3_length: 14; d_call: TRBD1; v_call: TRBV2; j_call: TRBJ2-1
cdr3_aa: CAISESGQGINGYTF; cdr3_nt: TGTGCCATCAGTGAGTCAGGACAGGGAATTAATGGCTACACCTTC; clone_size: -; cdr3_length: 15; d_call: TRBD1; v_call: TRBV10-3; j_call: TRBJ1-2
cdr3_aa: CASSPGRAHTEAFF; cdr3_nt: TGTGCCAGCAGTCCGGGCAGGGCCCACACTGAAGCTTTCTTT; clone_size: -; cdr3_length: 14; d_call: -; v_call: TRBV6-1; j_call: TRBJ1-1
cdr3_aa: CASSGEPGTDTQYF; cdr3_nt: TGTGCCAGCAGCGGAGAGCCCGGCACAGATACGCAGTATTTT; clone_size: -; cdr3_length: 14; d_call: -; v_call: TRBV2; j_call: TRBJ2-3
cdr3_aa: CASSYGIHRGRNTEASF; cdr3_nt: TGTGCCAGCAGTTACGGGATTCACAGGGGACGGAACACTGAAGCTTCCTTT; clone_size: -; cdr3_length: 17; d_call: TRBD1; v_call: TRBV6-6; j_call: TRBJ1-1
cdr3_aa: CATRSDMNTEAFF; cdr3_nt: TGTGCCACCCGGTCCGATATGAACACTGAAGCTTTCTTT; clone_size: few; cdr3_length: 13; d_call: -; v_call: TRBV24-1; j_call: TRBJ1-1
cdr3_aa: CASSLKLAGVDEQFF; cdr3_nt: TGTGCCAGCAGCTTGAAACTAGCGGGAGTGGACGAGCAGTTCTTC; clone_size: few; cdr3_length: 15; d_call: TRBD2; v_call: TRBV7-8; j_call: TRBJ2-1
cdr3_aa: CASSKGAPSTDTQYF; cdr3_nt: TGTGCCAGTAGTAAGGGGGCCCCAAGCACAGATACGCAGTATTTT; clone_size: -; cdr3_length: 15; d_call: TRBD1; v_call: TRBV19; j_call: TRBJ2-3
cdr3_aa: CASRFSGSYNEQFF; cdr3_nt: TGTGCCAGCAGATTTAGCGGGAGCTACAATGAGCAGTTCTTC; clone_size: -; cdr3_length: 14; d_call: TRBD2; v_call: TRBV7-2; j_call: TRBJ2-1
cdr3_aa: CASNGQTSYNEQFF; cdr3_nt: TGTGCCAGCAATGGCCAGACCTCCTACAATGAGCAGTTCTTC; clone_size: -; cdr3_length: 14; d_call: -; v_call: TRBV2; j_call: TRBJ2-1